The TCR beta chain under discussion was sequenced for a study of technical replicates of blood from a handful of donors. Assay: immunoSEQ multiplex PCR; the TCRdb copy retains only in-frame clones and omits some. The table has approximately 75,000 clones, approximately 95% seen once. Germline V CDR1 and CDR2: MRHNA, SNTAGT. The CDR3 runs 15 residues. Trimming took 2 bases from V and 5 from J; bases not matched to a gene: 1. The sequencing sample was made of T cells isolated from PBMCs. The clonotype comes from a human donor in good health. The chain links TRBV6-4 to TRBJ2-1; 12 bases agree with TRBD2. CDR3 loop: CASSDRTSGNNEQFF. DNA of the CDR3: TGTGCCAGCAGTGACCGGACTAGCGGGAACAATGAGCAGTTCTTC.